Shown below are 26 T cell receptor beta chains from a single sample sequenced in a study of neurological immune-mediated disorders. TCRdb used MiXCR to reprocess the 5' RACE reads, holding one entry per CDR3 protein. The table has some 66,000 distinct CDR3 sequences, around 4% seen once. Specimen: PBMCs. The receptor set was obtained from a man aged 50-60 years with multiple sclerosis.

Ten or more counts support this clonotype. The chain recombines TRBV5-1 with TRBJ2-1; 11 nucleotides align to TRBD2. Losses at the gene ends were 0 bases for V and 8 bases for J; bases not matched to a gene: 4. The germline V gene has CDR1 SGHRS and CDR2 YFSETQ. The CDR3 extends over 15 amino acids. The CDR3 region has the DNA TGCGCCAGCAGCTTGGGTAGCGGGGGGGCATATGAGCAGTTCTTC. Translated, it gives CASSLGSGGAYEQFF.

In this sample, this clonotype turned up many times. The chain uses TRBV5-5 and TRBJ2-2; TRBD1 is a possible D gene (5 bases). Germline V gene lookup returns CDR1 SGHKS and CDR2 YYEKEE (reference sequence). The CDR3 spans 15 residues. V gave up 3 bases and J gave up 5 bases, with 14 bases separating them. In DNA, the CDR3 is TGTGCCAGCAGCTCAGGGATTGGGGTAACCGGGGAGCTGTTTTTT. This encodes CASSSGIGVTGELFF.

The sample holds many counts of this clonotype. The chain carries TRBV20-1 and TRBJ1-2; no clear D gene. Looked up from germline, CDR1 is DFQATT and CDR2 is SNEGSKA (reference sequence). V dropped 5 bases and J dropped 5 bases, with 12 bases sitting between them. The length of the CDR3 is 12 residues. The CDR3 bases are TGCAGTGCTTCTGGTCATAGATATGGCTACACCTTC. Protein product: CSASGHRYGYTF.

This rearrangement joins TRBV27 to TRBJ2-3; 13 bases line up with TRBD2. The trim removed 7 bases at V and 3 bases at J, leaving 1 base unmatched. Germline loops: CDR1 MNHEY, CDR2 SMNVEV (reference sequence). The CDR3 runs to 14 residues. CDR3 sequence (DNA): TGTGCCAGCATGGGACTAGCGGGGACAGATACGCAGTATTTT. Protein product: CASMGLAGTDTQYF.

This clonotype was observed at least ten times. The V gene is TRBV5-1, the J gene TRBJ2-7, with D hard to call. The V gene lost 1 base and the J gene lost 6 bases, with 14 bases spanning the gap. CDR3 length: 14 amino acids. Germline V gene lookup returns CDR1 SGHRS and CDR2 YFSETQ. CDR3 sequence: CASSLWLTGREQYV. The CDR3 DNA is TGCGCCAGCAGCTTGTGGTTGACCGGGCGCGAGCAGTACGTC.

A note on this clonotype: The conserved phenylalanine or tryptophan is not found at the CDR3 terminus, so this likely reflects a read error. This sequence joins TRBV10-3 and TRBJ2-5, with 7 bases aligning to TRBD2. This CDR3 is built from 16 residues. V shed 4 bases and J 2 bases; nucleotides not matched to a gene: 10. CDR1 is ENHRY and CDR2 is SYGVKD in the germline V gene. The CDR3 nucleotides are TGTGCCATCAGTGGCGGGGGACTAAAAAATCAAGAGACCCAGTACAAC. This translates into CAISGGGLKNQETQYN.

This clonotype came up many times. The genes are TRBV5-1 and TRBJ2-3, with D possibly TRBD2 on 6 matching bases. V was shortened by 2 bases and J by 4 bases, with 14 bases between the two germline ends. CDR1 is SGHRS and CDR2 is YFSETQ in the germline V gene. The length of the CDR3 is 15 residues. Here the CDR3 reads CASSFETSLSDTQYF. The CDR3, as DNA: TGCGCCAGCAGCTTCGAGACTAGTTTATCAGATACGCAGTATTTT.

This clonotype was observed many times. The chain's CDR3 is CASSQDSGTGDGELFF. DNA of the CDR3: TGTGCCAGCAGCCAAGATAGCGGGACAGGGGACGGGGAGCTGTTTTTT. The chain joins TRBV4-2 to TRBJ2-2; 10 positions agree with TRBD1. From germline, CDR1 is LGHNA and CDR2 YNFKEQ. Germline trimming cut 0 bases from V and 7 bases from J; bases unmatched to any gene: 5. The CDR3 spans 16 residues.

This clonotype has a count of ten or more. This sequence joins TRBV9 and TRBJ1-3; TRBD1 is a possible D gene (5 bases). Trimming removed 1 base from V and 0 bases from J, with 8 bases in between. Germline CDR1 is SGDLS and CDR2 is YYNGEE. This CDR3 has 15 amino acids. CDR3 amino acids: CASSVSGASGNTIYF. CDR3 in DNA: TGTGCCAGCAGCGTAAGTGGGGCCTCTGGAAACACCATATATTTT.

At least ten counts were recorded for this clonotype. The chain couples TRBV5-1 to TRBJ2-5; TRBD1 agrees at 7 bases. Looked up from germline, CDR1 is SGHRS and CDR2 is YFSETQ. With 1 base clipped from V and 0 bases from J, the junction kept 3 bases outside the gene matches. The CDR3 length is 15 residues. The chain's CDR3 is CASSLTGANQETQYF. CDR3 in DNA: TGCGCCAGCAGCTTGACAGGGGCCAACCAAGAGACCCAGTACTTC.

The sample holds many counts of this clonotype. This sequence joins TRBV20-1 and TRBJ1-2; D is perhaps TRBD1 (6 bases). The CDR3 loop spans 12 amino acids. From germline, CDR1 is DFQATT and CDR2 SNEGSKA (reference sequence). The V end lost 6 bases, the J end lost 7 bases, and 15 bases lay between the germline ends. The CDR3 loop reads CSARTVYFGYTF. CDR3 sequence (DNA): TGCAGTGCGCGGACAGTCTATTTTGGCTACACCTTC.

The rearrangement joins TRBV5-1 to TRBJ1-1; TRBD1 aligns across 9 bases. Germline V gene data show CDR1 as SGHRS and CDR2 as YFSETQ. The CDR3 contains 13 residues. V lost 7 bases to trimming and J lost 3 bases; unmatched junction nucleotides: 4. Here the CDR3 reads CASYGTGHTEAFF. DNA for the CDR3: TGCGCCAGCTACGGGACAGGGCACACTGAAGCTTTCTTT.

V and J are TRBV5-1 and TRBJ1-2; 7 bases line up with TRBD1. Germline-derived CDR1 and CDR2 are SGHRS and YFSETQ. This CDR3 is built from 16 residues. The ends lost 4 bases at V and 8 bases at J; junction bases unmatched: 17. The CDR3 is CASSGRGRKRGQGYTF. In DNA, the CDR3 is TGCGCCAGCAGCGGACGAGGACGGAAAAGGGGGCAAGGCTACACCTTC.

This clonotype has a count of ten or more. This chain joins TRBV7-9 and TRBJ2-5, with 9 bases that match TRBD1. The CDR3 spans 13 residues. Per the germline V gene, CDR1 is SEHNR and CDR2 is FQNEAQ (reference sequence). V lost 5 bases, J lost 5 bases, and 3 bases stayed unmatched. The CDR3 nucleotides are TGTGCCAGCAGCGGGACAGGGATGGAGACCCAGTACTTC. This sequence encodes CASSGTGMETQYF.

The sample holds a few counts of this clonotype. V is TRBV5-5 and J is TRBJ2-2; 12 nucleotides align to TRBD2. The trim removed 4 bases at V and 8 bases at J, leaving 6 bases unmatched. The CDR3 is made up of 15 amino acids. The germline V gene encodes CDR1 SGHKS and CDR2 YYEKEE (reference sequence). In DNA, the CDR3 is TGTGCCAGCAGCGCGAGGACTAGCGGGGAGGGGGAGCTGTTTTTT. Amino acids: CASSARTSGEGELFF. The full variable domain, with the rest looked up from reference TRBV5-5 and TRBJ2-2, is DAGVTQSPTHLIKTRGQQVTLRCSPISGHKSVSWYQQVLGQGPQFIFQYYEKEERGRGNFPDRFSARQFPNYSSELNVNALLLGDSALYLCASSARTSGEGELFFGEGSRLTVL.

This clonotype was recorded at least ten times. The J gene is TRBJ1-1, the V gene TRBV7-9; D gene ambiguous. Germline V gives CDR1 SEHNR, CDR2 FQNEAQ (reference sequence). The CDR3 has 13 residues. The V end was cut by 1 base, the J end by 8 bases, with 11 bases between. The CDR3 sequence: CASSLGAIEEAFF. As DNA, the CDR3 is TGTGCCAGCAGCTTAGGGGCGATTGAAGAAGCTTTCTTT.

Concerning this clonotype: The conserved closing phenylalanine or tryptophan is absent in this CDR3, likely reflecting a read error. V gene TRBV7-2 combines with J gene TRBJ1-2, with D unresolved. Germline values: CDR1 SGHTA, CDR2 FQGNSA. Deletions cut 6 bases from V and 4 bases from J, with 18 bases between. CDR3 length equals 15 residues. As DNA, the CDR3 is TGTGCCAGCAGACGCCCTTTAGGGAAGGCCTATGGCTACACCATC. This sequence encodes CASRRPLGKAYGYTI.

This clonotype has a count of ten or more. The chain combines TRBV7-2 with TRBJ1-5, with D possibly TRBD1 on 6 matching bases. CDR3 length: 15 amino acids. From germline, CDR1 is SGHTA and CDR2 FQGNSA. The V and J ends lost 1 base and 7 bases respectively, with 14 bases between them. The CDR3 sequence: CASSLGGGRGQPQHF. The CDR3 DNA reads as TGTGCCAGCAGCTTAGGAGGAGGCAGGGGCCAGCCCCAGCATTTT.

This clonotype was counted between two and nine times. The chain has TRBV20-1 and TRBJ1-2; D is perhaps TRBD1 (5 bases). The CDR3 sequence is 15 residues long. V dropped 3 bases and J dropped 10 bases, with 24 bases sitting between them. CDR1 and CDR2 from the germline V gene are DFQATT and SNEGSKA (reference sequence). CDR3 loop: CSARSQASSLNTYTF. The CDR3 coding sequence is TGCAGTGCTAGGTCACAGGCCTCATCCCTAAATACCTACACCTTC.

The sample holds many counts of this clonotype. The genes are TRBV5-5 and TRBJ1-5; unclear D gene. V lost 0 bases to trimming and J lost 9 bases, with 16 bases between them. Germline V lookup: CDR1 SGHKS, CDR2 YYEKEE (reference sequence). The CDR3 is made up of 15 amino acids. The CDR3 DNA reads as TGTGCCAGCAGCTTGGTGTTAGTGCCCTCTTCGCCCCAGCATTTT. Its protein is CASSLVLVPSSPQHF.

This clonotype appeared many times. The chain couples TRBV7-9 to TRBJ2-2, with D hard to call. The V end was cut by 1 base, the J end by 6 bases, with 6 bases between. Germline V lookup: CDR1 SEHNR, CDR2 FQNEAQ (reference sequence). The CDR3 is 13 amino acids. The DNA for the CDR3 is TGTGCCAGCAGCTTAGGCTGGGCCGGGGAGCTGTTTTTT. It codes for CASSLGWAGELFF.

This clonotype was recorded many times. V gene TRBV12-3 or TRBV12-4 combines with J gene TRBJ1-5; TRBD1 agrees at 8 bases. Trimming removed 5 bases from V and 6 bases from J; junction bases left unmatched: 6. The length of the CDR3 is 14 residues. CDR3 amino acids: CASSARTGLQPQHF. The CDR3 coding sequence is TGTGCCAGCAGTGCCCGGACAGGGCTTCAGCCCCAGCATTTT.

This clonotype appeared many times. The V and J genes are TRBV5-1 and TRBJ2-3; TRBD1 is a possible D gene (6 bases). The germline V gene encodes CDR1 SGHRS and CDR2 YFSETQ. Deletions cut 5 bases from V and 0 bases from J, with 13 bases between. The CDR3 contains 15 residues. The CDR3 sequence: CASRPHRESTDTQYF. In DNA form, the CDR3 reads TGCGCCAGCAGACCTCACAGGGAGAGCACAGATACGCAGTATTTT.

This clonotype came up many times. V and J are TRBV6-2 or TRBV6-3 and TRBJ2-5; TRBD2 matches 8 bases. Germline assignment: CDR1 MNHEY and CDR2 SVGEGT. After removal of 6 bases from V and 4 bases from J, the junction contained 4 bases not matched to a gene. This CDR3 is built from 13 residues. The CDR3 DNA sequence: TGTGCCAGCAGCAGGGGACTAGGAGAGACCCAGTACTTC. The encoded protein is CASSRGLGETQYF.

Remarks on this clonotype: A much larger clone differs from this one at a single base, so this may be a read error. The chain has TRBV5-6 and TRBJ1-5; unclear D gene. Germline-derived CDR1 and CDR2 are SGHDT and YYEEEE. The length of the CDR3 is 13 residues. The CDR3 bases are TGTGCCAGCAGCTCGGGTGTGGGTCAGCCCCAGAATTTT. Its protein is CASSSGVGQPQNF.

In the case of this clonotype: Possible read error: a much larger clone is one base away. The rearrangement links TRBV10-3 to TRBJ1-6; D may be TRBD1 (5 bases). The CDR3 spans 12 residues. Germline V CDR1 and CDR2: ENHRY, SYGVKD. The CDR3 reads CAIGTVNSPLNF. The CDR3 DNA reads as TGTGCCATAGGGACGGTTAATTCACCCCTCAACTTT.